This entry lists 29 T cell receptor beta chains sequenced from one sample in a study of blood T cell repertoires in COVID-19. Assay used: immunoSEQ multiplex PCR; TCRdb lists only in-frame clones, some missing. The table includes about 76,000 clones, roughly 80% detected once. The sample comprised peripheral blood. All receptors derive from a human donor in a cohort sampled during active COVID-19.

V and J are TRBV12-3 or TRBV12-4 and TRBJ1-1; D gene unclear. The CDR3 sequence is 12 residues long. Trimming took off 5 bases at V and 10 bases at J, with 14 bases between the two ends. CDR3 sequence reads: CASSQAGVRAFF. The CDR3 DNA follows: TGTGCCAGCAGTCAGGCAGGCGTGAGAGCTTTCTTT.

CDR3: CASTRDRALGANVLTF. For the CDR3, the DNA is TGCGCCAGTACTCGGGACAGGGCGCTGGGGGCCAACGTCCTGACTTTC. V gene TRBV5-1 combines with J gene TRBJ2-6; the match to TRBD1 covers 9 bases. Germline lookup yields CDR1 SGHRS and CDR2 YFSETQ. Trimming took 8 bases from V and 4 from J; bases not matched to a gene: 10. This CDR3 has 16 residues. Based on the CDR3 plus reference TRBV5-1 and TRBJ2-6, the full variable domain is KAGVTQTPRYLIKTRGQQVTLSCSPISGHRSVSWYQQTPGQGLQFLFEYFSETQRNKGNFPGRFSGRQFSNSRSEMNVSTLELGDSALYLCASTRDRALGANVLTFGAGSRLTVL.

This clone has a handful of counts. This chain uses TRBV7-9 with TRBJ2-1, with 7 bases matching TRBD2. CDR1 and CDR2 from the germline V gene are SEHNR and FQNEAQ (reference sequence). The CDR3 runs 15 residues. With V trimmed by 5 bases and J by 0 bases, 4 bases remained unmatched. CDR3 residues: CASSPRGSSYNEQFF. The CDR3 DNA sequence: TGTGCCAGCAGCCCGCGGGGGAGCTCCTACAATGAGCAGTTCTTC.

J is TRBJ1-5 and V is TRBV19; 8 nucleotides line up with TRBD1. CDR3 length: 14 residues. The germline CDR1 and CDR2 sequences are LNHDA and SQIVND (reference sequence). The junction had 7 bases not matched to a gene; V was cut back by 10 bases and J by 2 bases. The CDR3 sequence: CATHTGGGNQPQHF. As DNA, the CDR3 is TGTGCCACCCACACAGGGGGGGGCAATCAGCCCCAGCATTTT. Full variable domain (outside the CDR3, taken from reference TRBV19 and TRBJ1-5): DGGITQSPKYLFRKEGQNVTLSCEQNLNHDAMYWYRQDPGQGLRLIYYSQIVNDFQKGDIAEGYSVSREKKESFPLTVTSAQKNPTAFYLCATHTGGGNQPQHFGDGTRLSIL.

This clone was recorded once. This rearrangement joins TRBV5-6 to TRBJ1-1; 7 nucleotides align to TRBD1. The junction had 0 bases not matched to a gene; V was cut back by 0 bases and J by 1 base. Per the germline V gene, CDR1 is SGHDT and CDR2 is YYEEEE. This CDR3 region has 14 residues. CDR3 region: CASSLGTGNTEAFF. The CDR3 DNA reads as TGTGCCAGCAGCTTGGGGACAGGGAACACTGAAGCTTTCTTT.

This clone was observed a handful of times. This chain uses TRBV18 with TRBJ2-3; D is possibly TRBD2 (5 bases). Germline CDR1 is KGHSH and CDR2 is LQKENI. Trimming took 2 bases from V and 0 from J, leaving 15 bases between them. This CDR3 spans 17 amino acids. The CDR3 here is CASSPNVGVASTDTQYF. CDR3 in DNA: TGTGCCAGCTCACCAAACGTGGGAGTGGCGAGCACAGATACGCAGTATTTT.

The CDR3 loop reads CASRVGTGIGYTF. The CDR3 bases are TGTGCCAGCAGGGTGGGGACAGGGATTGGCTACACCTTC. V and J are TRBV2 and TRBJ1-2; 9 bases match TRBD1. This CDR3 region has 13 residues. Per the germline V gene, CDR1 is SNHLY and CDR2 is FYNNEI. The junction had 6 bases not matched to a gene; V was cut back by 6 bases and J by 7 bases.

The sample holds a few counts of this clone. The chain joins TRBV29-1 to TRBJ2-7, with D possibly being TRBD2 (6 bases). V was clipped by 6 bases and J by 9 bases, with 18 bases between them. Germline CDR1 is SQVTM and CDR2 is ANQGSEA. This CDR3 has 12 residues. Here the CDR3 reads CSVATSYGAQYF. Written as DNA, the CDR3 is TGCAGCGTCGCCACTAGCTACGGGGCGCAGTACTTC.

The genes are TRBV3-1 (or the pseudogene TRBV3-2) and TRBJ2-1; D not resolved. The V end lost 6 bases, the J end lost 9 bases, and 9 bases lay between the germline ends. The CDR3 loop spans 11 amino acids. CDR1 and CDR2 from the germline V gene are LGHDT and YNNKEL (reference sequence). The CDR3 loop is CASSYTGEQFF. The CDR3 DNA reads as TGTGCCAGCAGTTATACGGGTGAGCAGTTCTTC.

A single count supports this clone. V is TRBV5-5 and J is TRBJ2-7; TRBD1 might be the D (6 bases). The length of the CDR3 is 12 residues. Germline V gene data show CDR1 as SGHKS and CDR2 as YYEKEE (reference sequence). The ends were cut back, 5 bases at V and 2 bases at J, with 8 bases in the middle. DNA of the CDR3: TGTGCCAGCAGACGACAGGCCTACGAGCAGTACTTC. Encoded protein: CASRRQAYEQYF.

The V and J genes are TRBV2 and TRBJ1-1; D is ambiguous. Germline assignment: CDR1 SNHLY and CDR2 FYNNEI. V lost 6 bases and J 0 bases, leaving 8 bases between the germline ends. This CDR3 spans 13 amino acids. In nucleotides, the CDR3 is TGTGCCAGCAGCCTGGTAGTGAACACTGAAGCTTTCTTT. Translated: CASSLVVNTEAFF.

The chain employs TRBV5-1 and TRBJ1-1, with D perhaps TRBD1 (5 bases). The germline CDR1 and CDR2 sequences are SGHRS and YFSETQ. V lost 2 bases and J lost 3, with 5 bases in between. CDR3 size: 12 residues. The CDR3 nucleotides read TGCGCCAGCAGCTTCAGGGACACTGAAGCTTTCTTT. The encoded protein is CASSFRDTEAFF.

This chain uses TRBV6-5 with TRBJ2-7; D is unclear. The CDR3 contains 13 residues. V was pared by 8 bases and J by 0 bases, with 11 bases between. CDR1 is MNHEY, CDR2 SVGAGI, per germline. The CDR3 region has the DNA TGTGCCAGCGGCCCTTCCTTCTCCTACGAGCAGTACTTC. Protein sequence: CASGPSFSYEQYF.

The V gene is TRBV3-1 (or the pseudogene TRBV3-2), the J gene TRBJ1-6, with TRBD1 as a possible D gene (6 bases). The CDR3 is 16 amino acids. Germline CDR1 LGHDT, CDR2 YNNKEL (reference sequence). V lost 8 bases to trimming and J lost 0 bases, with 14 bases between them. The CDR3 protein is CASGGRSSSYNSPLHF. The CDR3 region has the DNA TGTGCCAGCGGGGGCAGGTCGAGCTCCTATAATTCACCCCTCCACTTT.

This clone was detected a few times. The rearrangement uses TRBV2 and TRBJ1-2; D gene uncertain. The CDR3 runs to 13 residues. The V gene lost 0 bases and the J gene lost 6 bases, with 8 bases spanning the gap. Germline V gene lookup returns CDR1 SNHLY and CDR2 FYNNEI. CDR3 bases: TGTGCCAGCAGTGAAGCGGGGAGTCATGGCTACACCTTC. It codes for CASSEAGSHGYTF.

This chain connects TRBV9 to TRBJ2-3; 9 bases fit TRBD2. The CDR3 is 16 amino acids. The germline V gene encodes CDR1 SGDLS and CDR2 YYNGEE. Losses at the gene ends were 4 bases for V and 2 bases for J; bases not matched to a gene: 8. CDR3 sequence reads: CASSMRLADNTDTQYF. For the CDR3, the DNA is TGTGCCAGCAGCATGAGACTAGCGGACAACACAGATACGCAGTATTTT.

This sequence joins TRBV7-3 and TRBJ2-1, with 11 bases aligning to TRBD2. V trimming: 0 bases; J trimming: 7 bases; junction bases outside the gene matches: 5. CDR3 size: 16 residues. Germline loops: CDR1 SGHTA, CDR2 FQGTGA. CDR3 bases: TGTGCCAGCAGCTTAACGTGGGCTAGCGGGGGGAATGAGCAGTTCTTC. Translated: CASSLTWASGGNEQFF.

V usage is TRBV24-1 and J usage is TRBJ2-2, with D possibly being TRBD1 (6 bases). The V gene's germline CDR1 is KGHDR and CDR2 SFDVKD. The CDR3 sequence is 15 residues long. V lost 1 base, J lost 5 bases, and 10 bases lay in between. CDR3 sequence reads: CATSDFDRPTGELFF. The CDR3 DNA sequence: TGTGCCACCAGTGATTTCGACAGGCCAACCGGGGAGCTGTTTTTT.

This chain uses TRBV27 with TRBJ1-2, with D maybe TRBD1 (6 bases). V shed 7 bases and J shed 4 bases, with 13 bases lying between them. Germline CDR1 MNHEY, CDR2 SMNVEV (reference sequence). CDR3 length: 13 residues. The CDR3 coding sequence is TGTGCCAGCAATCCTGGGGGCGGCTATGGCTACACCTTC. Translation gives CASNPGGGYGYTF.

The CDR3 DNA is TGCGCCAGCAGCTTTGGGGCAGGGCGCGACTATGGCTACACCTTC. Protein product: CASSFGAGRDYGYTF. This chain uses TRBV5-1 with TRBJ1-2; D perhaps matches TRBD1 (5 bases). The V gene lost 2 bases and the J gene lost 3 bases, with 14 bases spanning the gap. This CDR3 region has 15 residues. Germline CDR1 SGHRS, CDR2 YFSETQ.

This clone was detected once. The chain links TRBV19 to TRBJ2-3; a possible D gene is TRBD2 (6 bases). The CDR3 consists of 15 residues. The germline V gene has CDR1 LNHDA and CDR2 SQIVND (reference sequence). Trimming cost V 1 base and J 1 base, with 9 bases left between them. DNA of the CDR3: TGTGCCAGTAGTATAGGCGGGGCCCGCACAGATACGCAGTATTTT. This sequence encodes CASSIGGARTDTQYF.

The rearrangement links TRBV7-8 to TRBJ2-3; D possibly corresponds to TRBD1 (5 bases). V was pared by 0 bases and J by 4 bases, with 17 bases between. The CDR3 loop spans 17 amino acids. Germline assignment: CDR1 SGHVS and CDR2 FQNEAQ. The CDR3 coding sequence is TGTGCCAGCAGCTTAGCGGTTGGCCAGGGCAAGTCAGATACGCAGTATTTT. Translated: CASSLAVGQGKSDTQYF.

This chain links TRBV28 with TRBJ1-5; 9 bases align to TRBD1. The CDR3 loop spans 17 amino acids. The J segment lost 3 bases and the V segment lost 5 bases, leaving 11 bases of the junction unmatched. CDR1 MDHEN and CDR2 SYDVKM come from the germline V gene. CDR3 sequence (DNA): TGTGCCAGCAGTACCTCTTGGGACAGGGCAGACAATCAGCCCCAGCATTTT. Translating gives CASSTSWDRADNQPQHF.

This clone was counted once. The J gene is TRBJ2-1, the V gene TRBV27; 11 bases line up with TRBD2. Germline V gene data show CDR1 as MNHEY and CDR2 as SMNVEV (reference sequence). V shed 0 bases, J shed 4 bases, and the junction held 2 bases outside the gene matches. The CDR3 sequence is 16 residues long. Here the CDR3 reads CASSLSLAGAYNEQFF. The CDR3 DNA reads as TGTGCCAGCAGTTTATCACTAGCGGGGGCATACAATGAGCAGTTCTTC.

The gene calls are TRBV30 and TRBJ1-2; 7 bases map to TRBD1. Trimming took 4 bases from V and 8 from J; bases not matched to a gene: 13. Germline lookup yields CDR1 GTSNPN and CDR2 SVGIG (reference sequence). The CDR3 length is 14 residues. The CDR3 DNA reads TGTGCCTGGACCCTCTCCTACAGGGGAGGCGGCTACACCTTC. This encodes CAWTLSYRGGGYTF.

The sample holds a few counts of this clone. The J gene is TRBJ1-2, the V gene TRBV7-3; no firm D call. V shed 1 base and J shed 4 bases, with 7 bases lying between them. Germline CDR1 SGHTA, CDR2 FQGTGA. CDR3 size: 13 residues. The CDR3 DNA is TGTGCCAGCAGCTTAAGCGGTTCCTATGGCTACACCTTC. It yields the protein CASSLSGSYGYTF.

The chain joins TRBV10-3 to TRBJ1-3; 8 nucleotides agree with TRBD1. The V gene's germline CDR1 is ENHRY and CDR2 SYGVKD. The CDR3 sequence is 17 residues long. Trimming removed 4 bases from V and 0 bases from J; junction bases left unmatched: 8. CDR3 amino acids: CAISARTGWGSGNTIYF. In DNA form, the CDR3 reads TGTGCCATCAGTGCCCGGACAGGGTGGGGCTCTGGAAACACCATATATTTT.

The J gene is TRBJ2-3, the V gene TRBV5-8, with 7 bases aligning to TRBD2. Looked up from germline, CDR1 is SGHTS and CDR2 is YDEGEE. Unmatched junction bases numbered 7, after V lost 4 bases and J lost 11 bases. This CDR3 has 12 residues. For the CDR3, the DNA is TGTGCCAGCAGCAGACTAGCTACTATGCAGTATTTT. This gives the protein CASSRLATMQYF.

This chain joins TRBV21-1 and TRBJ2-5; the table's TRBD2 call for D was not verified on the DNA. TRBV21-1 is described as a pseudogene. The CDR3 length is 14 residues. Here the CDR3 DNA reads TGTGCCAGCAGCATGGCGGGGGGACTGGAGACCCAGTACTTC. As protein: CASSMAGGLETQYF.